The rows below give T cell receptor beta chains drawn from one sample of a study of OX40 agonist ivuxolimab in advanced cancers. The method was immunoSEQ multiplex PCR; TCRdb's version includes in-frame clones alone and lacks a portion of them. Here the sample spans 30,000 to 45,000 clones, approximately 90% being singletons. The material was CD4+ or CD8+ T cells sorted from blood, obtained in a trial of the OX40 agonist ivuxolimab. The receptors stem from an adult with an advanced solid tumor such as melanoma, head and neck, liver or kidney cancer. CDR3s include the opening cysteine and the closing phenylalanine or tryptophan. The D gene is left open where the match is weak. Size tells how often a clone was seen (once, few, many) or the class of an expanded clone, and some rows leave it out.

d_call | j_call | clone_size | v_call | cdr3_aa | cdr3_nt
. | TRBJ1-2 | medium-sized | TRBV7-9 | CASSSGTPSGYTF | TGTGCCAGCAGCTCAGGGACTCCTTCTGGCTACACCTTC
TRBD1 | TRBJ1-1 | . | TRBV29-1 | CSVVAGQGQGATEAFF | TGCAGCGTCGTGGCGGGACAGGGCCAGGGGGCCACTGAAGCTTTCTTT
TRBD2 | TRBJ2-3 | few | TRBV7-3 | CASSLLALPGDTQYF | TGTGCCAGCAGCCTACTAGCGTTGCCGGGAGATACGCAGTATTTT
. | TRBJ2-2 | . | TRBV9 | CASSVAFSSSTGELFF | TGTGCCAGCAGCGTAGCTTTTTCGTCATCCACCGGGGAGCTGTTTTTT
. | TRBJ2-1 | once | TRBV4-3 | CASSPGLGGNEQFF | TGCGCCAGCAGCCCCGGACTAGGGGGGAATGAGCAGTTCTTC
TRBD1 | TRBJ2-1 | . | TRBV5-1 | CASSPGTGGYNEQFF | TGCGCCAGCAGCCCCGGGACAGGGGGATACAATGAGCAGTTCTTC
TRBD2 | TRBJ2-3 | . | TRBV27 | CASSSYLAGGPVGTDTQYF | TGTGCCAGCAGTTCGTACCTAGCGGGAGGGCCCGTTGGCACAGATACGCAGTATTTT
. | TRBJ2-7 | . | TRBV4-1 | CASSQAGGSSYEQYF | TGCGCCAGCAGCCAAGCGGGCGGAAGCTCCTACGAGCAGTACTTC
TRBD2 | TRBJ2-3 | medium-sized | TRBV15 | CATSRGAGEDTQYF | TGTGCCACCAGCAGAGGCGCGGGAGAGGATACGCAGTATTTT
TRBD2 | TRBJ2-1 | . | TRBV7-2 | CASSLARTSGFYEQFF | TGTGCCAGCAGCTTAGCGCGGACTAGCGGGTTCTATGAGCAGTTCTTC
. | TRBJ2-1 | . | TRBV7-2 | CASSLGAKNEQFF | TGTGCCAGCAGCCTGGGGGCGAAAAATGAGCAGTTCTTC
TRBD1 | TRBJ1-1 | . | TRBV6-5 | CASSYAGGEAFF | TGTGCCAGCAGTTACGCAGGGGGTGAAGCTTTCTTT
. | TRBJ2-7 | . | TRBV28 | CASSFLPGDADISYEQYF | TGTGCCAGCAGTTTTCTGCCAGGGGACGCGGATATTTCCTACGAGCAGTACTTC
. | TRBJ1-1 | . | TRBV5-1 | CASSETVATEAFF | TGCGCCAGCAGCGAGACAGTGGCCACTGAAGCTTTCTTT
TRBD1 | TRBJ1-4 | . | TRBV4-1 | CASSQEGTVNEKLFF | TGCGCCAGCAGCCAAGAGGGGACAGTGAATGAAAAACTGTTTTTT
TRBD2 | TRBJ2-6 | . | TRBV10-3 | CAISEFGLAGVSGANVLTF | TGTGCCATCAGTGAGTTTGGACTAGCGGGTGTGTCTGGGGCCAACGTCCTGACTTTC
TRBD1 | TRBJ2-2 | . | TRBV4-1 | CASSLGQGVSAGELFF | TGCGCCAGCAGCCTCGGACAGGGGGTGTCGGCCGGGGAGCTGTTTTTT
. | TRBJ2-1 | few | TRBV27 | CASRDYLNNEQFF | TGTGCCAGCAGAGACTACCTAAACAATGAGCAGTTCTTC
. | TRBJ2-7 | . | TRBV19 | CASSLGTPSYEQYF | TGTGCCAGTAGTCTGGGGACACCCTCCTACGAGCAGTACTTC
TRBD1 | TRBJ1-1 | . | TRBV5-5 | CASRIPGGTEAFF | TGTGCCAGCAGGATCCCAGGGGGCACTGAAGCTTTCTTT
. | TRBJ2-5 | . | TRBV2 | CASSEAPGLQETQYF | TGTGCCAGCAGTGAAGCGCCGGGGTTGCAAGAGACCCAGTACTTC
. | TRBJ2-7 | . | TRBV5-6 | CASSGRPTGTLAYEQYF | TGTGCCAGCAGCGGTCGACCAACCGGGACCCTTGCCTACGAGCAGTACTTC
. | TRBJ2-7 | . | TRBV28 | CATGQNEQYF | TGTGCCACGGGGCAAAACGAGCAGTACTTC
. | TRBJ2-7 | . | TRBV6-5 | CASSYSLGEQYF | TGTGCCAGCAGTTACTCCCTAGGCGAGCAGTACTTC
. | TRBJ2-1 | . | TRBV7-6 | CASSGGGSSYNEQFF | TGTGCCAGCAGCGGAGGGGGAAGCTCCTACAATGAGCAGTTCTTC
. | TRBJ1-1 | . | TRBV9 | CASSVVSQGSNTEAFF | TGTGCCAGCAGCGTAGTGTCTCAGGGATCCAACACTGAAGCTTTCTTT
TRBD2 | TRBJ2-1 | . | TRBV12-5 | CASKRGSSYNEQFF | TGTGCTAGTAAGCGGGGAAGCTCCTACAATGAGCAGTTCTTC
. | TRBJ2-7 | . | TRBV5-1 | CASSLYTGQFAYEQYF | TGCGCCAGCAGCTTGTATACGGGACAATTTGCCTACGAGCAGTACTTC
TRBD2 | TRBJ2-3 | . | TRBV15 | CATSRELAGVLSTDTQYF | TGTGCCACCAGCAGAGAGCTAGCGGGAGTCCTTAGCACAGATACGCAGTATTTT
. | TRBJ1-2 | . | TRBV30 | CAWSVHPGEIGGYTF | TGTGCCTGGAGTGTACATCCAGGGGAGATAGGTGGCTACACCTTC
. | TRBJ2-7 | . | TRBV6-5 | CASSYSGEQYF | TGTGCCAGCAGTTACTCCGGCGAGCAGTACTTC
. | TRBJ2-1 | . | TRBV4-3 | CASSQDRGTTYNEQFF | TGCGCCAGCAGCCAAGATAGGGGGACTACCTACAATGAGCAGTTCTTC
. | TRBJ1-1 | . | TRBV7-6 | CASSLAGNAEAFF | TGTGCCAGCAGCTTAGCGGGGAACGCTGAAGCTTTCTTT
TRBD2 | TRBJ2-1 | . | TRBV5-1 | CASSWTFLTSGNEQFF | TGCGCCAGCAGCTGGACCTTTCTGACTAGCGGCAATGAGCAGTTCTTC
. | TRBJ1-5 | . | TRBV4-2 | CASSLGQLNQPQHF | TGTGCCAGCAGTCTTGGACAACTCAATCAGCCCCAGCATTTT
TRBD2 | TRBJ2-7 | . | TRBV28 | CASSFIGTRGTYEQYF | TGTGCCAGCAGTTTTATTGGGACTAGGGGGACCTACGAGCAGTACTTC
TRBD1 | TRBJ2-1 | . | TRBV7-6 | CASSLHPGQGIYNEQFF | TGTGCCAGCAGTCTCCACCCGGGACAGGGGATATACAATGAGCAGTTCTTC
. | TRBJ2-2 | . | TRBV4-1 | CASSQTLAPNTGELFF | TGCGCCAGCAGCCAAACCCTAGCGCCGAACACCGGGGAGCTGTTTTTT
TRBD1 | TRBJ1-2 | . | TRBV5-4 | CASSETDRAYGYTF | TGTGCCAGCAGCGAGACGGACAGGGCCTATGGCTACACCTTC
. | TRBJ1-2 | . | TRBV6-6 | CASSYSNGAGDYGYTF | TGTGCCAGCAGTTACTCGAATGGGGCGGGGGACTATGGCTACACCTTC
. | TRBJ2-7 | . | TRBV19 | CASSMDLTGGIDEQYF | TGTGCCAGTAGTATGGACCTGACAGGTGGGATTGACGAGCAGTACTTC
TRBD1 | TRBJ2-3 | . | TRBV7-8 | CASSRSGTGSTDTQYF | TGTGCCAGCAGCCGAAGTGGGACAGGTAGCACAGATACGCAGTATTTT
. | TRBJ2-3 | . | TRBV27 | CASSLRQEDTQYF | TGTGCCAGCAGTTTACGTCAAGAGGATACGCAGTATTTT
. | TRBJ2-7 | . | TRBV19 | CASSARLRGVDEQYF | TGTGCCAGTAGTGCGAGACTCAGGGGGGTCGACGAGCAGTACTTC